This TCR beta chain was documented in a study of Graves' ophthalmopathy and Graves' hyperthyroidism. Study-level findings and limits: Most clonotypes expanded in thyroid above 0.001 frequency were present in blood too. Separation of ophthalmopathy from stable hyperthyroidism was achieved by a 13-signature model, at about 90% sensitivity and approximately 81% specificity.

Scientists amplified the TCR beta CDR3 regions from RNA transcripts. First-round RT-PCR relied on HTBI primers, and a second-round multiplex PCR came next. TCRdb reprocessed the multiplex PCR reads via MiXCR and lists one record per CDR3 protein. The sample consists of some 1.1 million distinct CDR3 sequences, around a third of them appearing once. Aged 18 to 65, the patients with hyperthyroidism had under 2 months' duration and were newly diagnosed. Notes on this clonotype: What it binds is not known. A much larger clone is a single base away; this may be a read error.

The CDR3 extends over 15 amino acids. The germline V gene has CDR1 DFQATT and CDR2 SNEGSKA (reference sequence). This rearrangement joins TRBV20-1 to TRBJ2-7; TRBD2 aligns across 7 bases. What was sequenced was peripheral blood or thyroid tissue (not recorded which). This receptor was taken from an adult man with Graves' hyperthyroidism. Written as DNA, the CDR3 is TGCAGTGCTAGAGATGCGCGGGGGAGCTCCTACGGGCAGTACTTC. This encodes CSARDARGSSYGQYF.